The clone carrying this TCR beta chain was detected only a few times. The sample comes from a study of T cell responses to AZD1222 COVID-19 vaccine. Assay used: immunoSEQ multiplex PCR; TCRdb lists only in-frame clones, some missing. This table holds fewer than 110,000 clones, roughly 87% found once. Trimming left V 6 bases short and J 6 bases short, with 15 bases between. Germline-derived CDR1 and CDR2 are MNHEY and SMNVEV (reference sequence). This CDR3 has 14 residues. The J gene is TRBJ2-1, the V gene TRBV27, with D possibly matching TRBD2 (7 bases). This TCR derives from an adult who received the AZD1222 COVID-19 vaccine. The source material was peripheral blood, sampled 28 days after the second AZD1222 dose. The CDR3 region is CASSASAGANEQFF. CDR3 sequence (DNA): TGTGCCAGCAGCGCATCGGCGGGGGCCAATGAGCAGTTCTTC.